The source of this TCR beta chain is a study of response to subunit inactivated influenza vaccine. Study-wide results and caveats: The study's authors posited that every seasonal influenza vaccination enlists few new T cells.

This clonotype was seen a handful of times. As yet, its antigen is unknown. CDR3 length: 14 amino acids. Between the trimmed V and J ends, which lost 8 bases and 2 bases, there was a span of 14 bases. The germline V gene encodes CDR1 SEHNR and CDR2 FQNEAQ (reference sequence). MiXCR was run by TCRdb on the RT-PCR reads, yielding one entry per CDR3 protein. The sample has 700,000 to 900,000 distinct CDR3 sequences; 21% are singletons. The chain carries TRBV7-9 and TRBJ2-3; D possibly corresponds to TRBD2 (5 bases). The specimen comprised PBMCs from blood, sampled 5 to 6 days after vaccination. The receptor's source is a man aged 50-60 years who received an inactivated influenza vaccine. CDR3 coding DNA: TGTGCCAGCTCGCGAGAGGGCCTCACAGATACGCAGTATTTT. It encodes CASSREGLTDTQYF.